This T cell receptor (beta chain) appears in the sequencing data of a study of blood T cell repertoires in COVID-19. Study-level background: Samples taken during acute and convalescent COVID-19 were collected in the United States, Italy and Spain.

The CDR3 runs 13 residues. Germline V gene data show CDR1 as MNHEY and CDR2 as SVGAGI. The V end lost 5 bases, the J end lost 1 base, and 8 bases lay between the germline ends. In the original analysis: Amplification of reference gene primers was used by the study to estimate nucleated cell counts. The method was immunoSEQ multiplex PCR; TCRdb's version includes in-frame clones alone and lacks a portion of them. The D gene and trimming were derived from the DNA, and the V and J assignments and clone size from that table. The table shows almost 400,000 clones, with more than 75% occurring only once. This sequence joins TRBV6-5 and TRBJ2-5; perhaps TRBD1 as D (5 bases). The TCR was taken from a woman aged 55 to 70 with COVID-19, enrolled during active disease. Sequenced input: peripheral blood. In nucleotides, the CDR3 is TGTGCCAGCAGTATAACAGGCCAAGAGACCCAGTACTTC. As protein: CASSITGQETQYF.